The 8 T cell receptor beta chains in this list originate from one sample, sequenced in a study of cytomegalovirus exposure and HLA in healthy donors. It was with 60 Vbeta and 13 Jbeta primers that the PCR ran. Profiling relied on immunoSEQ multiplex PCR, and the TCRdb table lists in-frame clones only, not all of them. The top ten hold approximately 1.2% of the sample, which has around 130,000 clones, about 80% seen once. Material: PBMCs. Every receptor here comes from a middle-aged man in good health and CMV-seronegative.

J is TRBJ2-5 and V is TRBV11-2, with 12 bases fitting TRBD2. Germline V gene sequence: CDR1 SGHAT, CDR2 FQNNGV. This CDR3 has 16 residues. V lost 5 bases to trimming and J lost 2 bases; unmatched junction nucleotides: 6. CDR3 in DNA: TGTGCCAGCAGCCCCCGACTAGCGGGAGAGCAAGAGACCCAGTACTTC. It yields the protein CASSPRLAGEQETQYF.

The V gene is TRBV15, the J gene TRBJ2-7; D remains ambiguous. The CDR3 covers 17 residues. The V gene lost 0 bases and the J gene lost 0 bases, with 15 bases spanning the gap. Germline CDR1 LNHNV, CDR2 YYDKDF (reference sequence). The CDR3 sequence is CATSRDPPGASSYEQYF. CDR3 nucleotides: TGTGCCACCAGCAGAGATCCCCCCGGTGCTAGCTCCTACGAGCAGTACTTC.

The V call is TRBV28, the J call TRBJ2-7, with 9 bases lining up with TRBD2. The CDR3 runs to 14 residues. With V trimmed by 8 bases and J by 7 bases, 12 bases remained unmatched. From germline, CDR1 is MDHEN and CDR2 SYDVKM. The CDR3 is CASRVAGVSREQYF. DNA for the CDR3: TGTGCCAGCCGAGTAGCGGGAGTATCAAGGGAGCAGTACTTC.

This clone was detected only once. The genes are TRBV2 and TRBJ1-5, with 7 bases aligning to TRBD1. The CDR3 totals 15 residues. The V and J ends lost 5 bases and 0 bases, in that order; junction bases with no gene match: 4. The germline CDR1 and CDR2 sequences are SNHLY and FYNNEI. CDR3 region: CASSRDSGSNQPQHF. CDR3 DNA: TGTGCCAGCAGTAGGGACAGTGGTAGCAATCAGCCCCAGCATTTT.

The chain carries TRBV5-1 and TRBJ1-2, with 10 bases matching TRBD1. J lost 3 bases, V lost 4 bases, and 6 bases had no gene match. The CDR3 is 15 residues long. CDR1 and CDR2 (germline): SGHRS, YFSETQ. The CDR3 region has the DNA TGCGCCAGCAGCCCGGGACAGGGGCCCTACTATGGCTACACCTTC. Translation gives CASSPGQGPYYGYTF. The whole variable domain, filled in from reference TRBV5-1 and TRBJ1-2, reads KAGVTQTPRYLIKTRGQQVTLSCSPISGHRSVSWYQQTPGQGLQFLFEYFSETQRNKGNFPGRFSGRQFSNSRSEMNVSTLELGDSALYLCASSPGQGPYYGYTFGSGTRLTVV.

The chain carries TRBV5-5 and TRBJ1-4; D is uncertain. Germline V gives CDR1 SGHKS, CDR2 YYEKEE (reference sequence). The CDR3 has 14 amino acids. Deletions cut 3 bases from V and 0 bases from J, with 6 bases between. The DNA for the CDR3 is TGTGCCAGCAGCTGGGCAGCAACTAATGAAAAACTGTTTTTT. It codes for CASSWAATNEKLFF.

The CDR3 DNA follows: TGTGCCAGCCTAAGCGCCCCACTCTCGAACACCGGGGAGCTGTTTTTT. It codes for CASLSAPLSNTGELFF. This chain links TRBV19 with TRBJ2-2, with D unresolved. CDR3 length: 16 amino acids. Trimming left V 9 bases short and J 0 bases short, with 17 bases between. Per the germline V gene, CDR1 is LNHDA and CDR2 is SQIVND (reference sequence).

CDR3 residues: CASQETTGLTIEKLFF. The CDR3 nucleotides are TGTGCCAGCCAAGAAACGACAGGCCTAACTATAGAAAAACTGTTTTTT. The chain links TRBV25-1 to TRBJ1-4, with D perhaps matching TRBD1 (6 bases). CDR1 is MGHDK, CDR2 SYGVNS, per germline. Trimming pared 8 bases from V and 8 bases from J, leaving 24 bases between. CDR3 length equals 16 residues. Using reference TRBV25-1 and TRBJ1-4 for the parts outside the CDR3, the full variable domain is EADIYQTPRYLVIGTGKKITLECSQTMGHDKMYWYQQDPGMELHLIHYSYGVNSTEKGDLSSESTVSRIRTEHFPLTLESARPSHTSQYLCASQETTGLTIEKLFFGSGTQLSVL.